This T cell receptor (beta chain) stems from a study of brain T cells in children with intractable seizures. Clones were read by immunoSEQ multiplex PCR, and TCRdb kept only the in-frame ones, dropping some. The sample consists of about 320,000 clones, approximately 93% of them appearing once. Stated time point: blood from clinic visit 5 months post-surgery; TSC patient then seizure free. Only cases whose brain tissue showed the highest T cell transcript signatures were sequenced. Before surgery, patients took at least one anti-epileptic drug. For this clone: Antigen unknown.

Points from the study as a whole: Clones missing pre-surgery may reflect undersampling of that blood sample.

The sample was peripheral blood, taken less than 6 months after surgery. The sequence was obtained from a boy less than two years old with tuberous sclerosis and intractable seizures.

CDR3 sequence (DNA): TGCGCCAGCAGCTTGAGTTCAGGGAGCGACGAGCAGTACTTC. It translates to CASSLSSGSDEQYF. This chain links TRBV5-1 with TRBJ2-7, with D possibly called TRBD1 or TRBD2 (5 bases each). The V end was cut by 1 base, the J end by 5 bases, with 13 bases between. There are 14 residues in the CDR3. Germline-derived CDR1 and CDR2 are SGHRS and YFSETQ. Combining the CDR3 with reference TRBV5-1 and TRBJ2-7 gives the whole variable domain KAGVTQTPRYLIKTRGQQVTLSCSPISGHRSVSWYQQTPGQGLQFLFEYFSETQRNKGNFPGRFSGRQFSNSRSEMNVSTLELGDSALYLCASSLSSGSDEQYFGPGTRLTVT.